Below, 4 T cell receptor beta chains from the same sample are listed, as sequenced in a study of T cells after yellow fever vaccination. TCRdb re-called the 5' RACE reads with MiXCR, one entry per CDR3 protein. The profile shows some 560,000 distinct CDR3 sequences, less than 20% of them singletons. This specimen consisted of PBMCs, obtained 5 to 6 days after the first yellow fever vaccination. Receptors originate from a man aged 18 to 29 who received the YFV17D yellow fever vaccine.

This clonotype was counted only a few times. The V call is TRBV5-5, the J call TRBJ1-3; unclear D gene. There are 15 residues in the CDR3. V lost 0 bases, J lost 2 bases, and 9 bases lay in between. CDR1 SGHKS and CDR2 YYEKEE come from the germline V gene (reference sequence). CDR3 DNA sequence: TGTGCCAGCAGCTTGGACGATGGCGCTGGAAACACCATATATTTT. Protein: CASSLDDGAGNTIYF.

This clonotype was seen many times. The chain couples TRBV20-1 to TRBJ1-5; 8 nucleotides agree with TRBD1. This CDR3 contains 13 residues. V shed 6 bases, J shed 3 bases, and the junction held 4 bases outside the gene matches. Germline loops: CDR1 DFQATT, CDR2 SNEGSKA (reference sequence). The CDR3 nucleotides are TGCAGTGCAAAGACAGGGGTCAATCAGCCCCAGCATTTT. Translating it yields CSAKTGVNQPQHF.

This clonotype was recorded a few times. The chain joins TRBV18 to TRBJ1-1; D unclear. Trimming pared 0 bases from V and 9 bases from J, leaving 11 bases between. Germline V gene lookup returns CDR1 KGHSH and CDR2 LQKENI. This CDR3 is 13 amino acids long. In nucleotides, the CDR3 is TGTGCCAGCTCACCACCGGGTCGCGAAAAAGCTTTCTTT. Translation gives CASSPPGREKAFF. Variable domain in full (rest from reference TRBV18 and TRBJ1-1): NAGVMQNPRHLVRRRGQEARLRCSPMKGHSHVYWYRQLPEEGLKFMVYLQKENIIDESGMPKERFSAEFPKEGPSILRIQQVVRGDSAAYFCASSPPGREKAFFGQGTRLTVV.

The CDR3, as DNA: TGTGCCAGCAGCTTGGATGGGATAAACACTGAAGCTTTCTTT. This gives the protein CASSLDGINTEAFF. The J gene is TRBJ1-1, the V gene TRBV7-9, with no clear D. The CDR3 has 14 residues. In germline, CDR1 is SEHNR, CDR2 FQNEAQ (reference sequence). The V end lost 3 bases, the J end lost 2 bases, and 10 bases lay between the germline ends.